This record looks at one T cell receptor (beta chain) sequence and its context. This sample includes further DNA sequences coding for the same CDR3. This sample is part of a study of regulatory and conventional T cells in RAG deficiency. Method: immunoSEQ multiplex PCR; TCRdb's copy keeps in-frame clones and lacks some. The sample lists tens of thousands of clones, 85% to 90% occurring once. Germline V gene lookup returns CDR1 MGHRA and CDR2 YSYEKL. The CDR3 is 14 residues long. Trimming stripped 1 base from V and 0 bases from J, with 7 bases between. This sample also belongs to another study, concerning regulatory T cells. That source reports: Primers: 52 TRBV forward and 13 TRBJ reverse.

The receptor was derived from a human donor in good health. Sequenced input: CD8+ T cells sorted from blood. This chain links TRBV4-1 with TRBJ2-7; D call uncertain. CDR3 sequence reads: CASSQGYSSYEQYF. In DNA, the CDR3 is TGCGCCAGCAGCCAAGGCTATAGCTCCTACGAGCAGTACTTC.